This is a list of T cell receptor beta chains from one sample in a study of T-cell reconstitution after alpha-beta-depleted transplantation in children. A single record per CDR3 protein comes from TCRdb applying MiXCR to the PCR reads. Here the sample spans 640,000 or so distinct CDR3 sequences, approximately 17% being singletons. The sequences come from PBMCs from the stem cell graft donor, collected from the stem cell graft. The receptors derive from a human donor who donated a stem cell graft to a child with acute myeloid leukemia. Each CDR3 is given with its conserved first and last residue. The D gene is left open where the match is weak. A row's size may be missing; if present it is once, few, many or a size class.

CDR3aa: CASSKQGTGELFF
CDR3nt: TGTGCCAGCAGCAAGCAGGGTACCGGGGAGCTGTTTTTT
j_gene: TRBJ2-2
d_gene: -
abundance: -
v_gene: TRBV7-9

CDR3aa: CASSLRTLNEQFF
CDR3nt: TGTGCCAGCAGCTTAAGGACCTTAAATGAGCAGTTCTTC
j_gene: TRBJ2-1
d_gene: -
abundance: -
v_gene: TRBV7-9

CDR3aa: CASSSDRATIYEQYF
CDR3nt: TGTGCCAGCAGCTCGGACAGGGCCACGATCTACGAGCAGTACTTC
j_gene: TRBJ2-7
d_gene: TRBD1
abundance: few
v_gene: TRBV7-3

CDR3aa: CASIQRARDSGDTQYF
CDR3nt: TGTGCCAGCATCCAGAGGGCCCGGGACTCCGGCGATACGCAGTATTTT
j_gene: TRBJ2-3
d_gene: -
abundance: -
v_gene: TRBV4-2

CDR3aa: CASSYSFEGNTEAFF
CDR3nt: TGTGCCAGCAGTTACTCGTTTGAGGGAAACACTGAAGCTTTCTTT
j_gene: TRBJ1-1
d_gene: -
abundance: many
v_gene: TRBV6-5

CDR3aa: CASSFVSVRSETQYF
CDR3nt: TGTGCCAGCAGTTTTGTTAGCGTGCGATCAGAGACCCAGTACTTC
j_gene: TRBJ2-5
d_gene: -
abundance: -
v_gene: TRBV12-3/TRBV12-4

CDR3aa: CASSLLPPRDGEQYF
CDR3nt: TGTGCCAGCAGCCTTTTACCCCCGAGGGATGGGGAGCAGTACTTC
j_gene: TRBJ2-7
d_gene: -
abundance: -
v_gene: TRBV7-4

CDR3aa: CATSSLATLPDSNQPQHF
CDR3nt: TGTGCCACCAGCAGTCTCGCTACACTTCCAGATAGCAATCAGCCCCAGCATTTT
j_gene: TRBJ1-5
d_gene: -
abundance: few
v_gene: TRBV15

CDR3aa: CASSFDRAGGNEQFF
CDR3nt: TGTGCCAGCAGCTTCGACAGGGCGGGTGGGAATGAGCAGTTCTTC
j_gene: TRBJ2-1
d_gene: TRBD1
abundance: -
v_gene: TRBV12-3/TRBV12-4

CDR3aa: CASSPSAANTGELFF
CDR3nt: TGTGCCAGCAGCCCCAGTGCCGCGAACACCGGGGAGCTGTTTTTT
j_gene: TRBJ2-2
d_gene: -
abundance: few
v_gene: TRBV13

CDR3aa: CASSPGGRRTDTQYF
CDR3nt: TGTGCCAGCAGCCCAGGGGGCAGGAGGACAGATACGCAGTATTTT
j_gene: TRBJ2-3
d_gene: TRBD1
abundance: many
v_gene: TRBV7-2

CDR3aa: CSAETGEGYEQYF
CDR3nt: TGCAGTGCTGAAACAGGGGAGGGCTACGAGCAGTACTTC
j_gene: TRBJ2-7
d_gene: -
abundance: few
v_gene: TRBV20-1

CDR3aa: CATSGPEGYGYTF
CDR3nt: TGTGCCACGTCGGGACCGGAGGGCTATGGCTACACCTTC
j_gene: TRBJ1-2
d_gene: -
abundance: few
v_gene: TRBV27

CDR3aa: CSARVGGVNGELFF
CDR3nt: TGCAGTGCTAGAGTGGGCGGGGTAAACGGGGAGCTGTTTTTT
j_gene: TRBJ2-2
d_gene: -
abundance: many
v_gene: TRBV20-1

CDR3aa: CASGGAGMQPQHF
CDR3nt: TGTGCCAGCGGGGGGGCAGGGATGCAGCCCCAGCATTTT
j_gene: TRBJ1-5
d_gene: -
abundance: many
v_gene: TRBV6-2/TRBV6-3

CDR3aa: CASSRTSGSGELFF
CDR3nt: TGTGCCAGCAGTAGGACTAGCGGTTCCGGGGAGCTGTTTTTT
j_gene: TRBJ2-2
d_gene: TRBD2
abundance: -
v_gene: TRBV7-2

CDR3aa: CASTFSGGADTQYF
CDR3nt: TGTGCCAGCACCTTTTCAGGGGGCGCAGATACGCAGTATTTT
j_gene: TRBJ2-3
d_gene: TRBD1
abundance: few
v_gene: TRBV7-2

CDR3aa: CASSLDPQPREAFF
CDR3nt: TGCGCCAGCAGCTTGGACCCCCAACCGAGGGAAGCTTTCTTT
j_gene: TRBJ1-1
d_gene: -
abundance: -
v_gene: TRBV5-1

CDR3aa: CASSTGLAGRTDTQYF
CDR3nt: TGTGCCAGCAGCACGGGACTAGCGGGGCGCACAGATACGCAGTATTTT
j_gene: TRBJ2-3
d_gene: TRBD2
abundance: many
v_gene: TRBV7-2

CDR3aa: CASSISNSYGYTF
CDR3nt: TGCGCCAGCAGCATTTCTAATTCGTATGGCTACACCTTC
j_gene: TRBJ1-2
d_gene: -
abundance: many
v_gene: TRBV5-1

CDR3aa: CSASTQGIGGNQPQHF
CDR3nt: TGCAGTGCTAGTACCCAGGGAATTGGGGGCAATCAGCCCCAGCATTTT
j_gene: TRBJ1-5
d_gene: -
abundance: -
v_gene: TRBV20-1

CDR3aa: CASSLVTGNNYGYTF
CDR3nt: TGTGCCAGCAGCTTAGTAACAGGGAATAACTATGGCTACACCTTC
j_gene: TRBJ1-2
d_gene: -
abundance: many
v_gene: TRBV11-2

CDR3aa: CSAGGQGEETQYF
CDR3nt: TGCAGTGCTGGAGGACAGGGCGAAGAGACCCAGTACTTC
j_gene: TRBJ2-5
d_gene: TRBD1
abundance: many
v_gene: TRBV20-1

CDR3aa: CASSLGEYGYTF
CDR3nt: TGTGCCAGCAGCTTAGGGGAGTACGGCTACACCTTC
j_gene: TRBJ1-2
d_gene: -
abundance: many
v_gene: TRBV7-2

CDR3aa: CASSAGTSGNNEQFF
CDR3nt: TGCGCCAGCAGCGCGGGGACTAGCGGGAACAATGAGCAGTTCTTC
j_gene: TRBJ2-1
d_gene: TRBD2
abundance: -
v_gene: TRBV5-1